These 25 T cell receptor beta chains share one sample of origin, sequenced in a study of T cell changes during pregnancy in multiple sclerosis. The assay was immunoSEQ multiplex PCR, and TCRdb's table has in-frame clones only and misses some. The repertoire holds some 140,000 clones, with about 95% as singletons. The starting material was peripheral blood, obtained after pregnancy. The origin of the receptors is a female donor with multiple sclerosis, enrolled in a pregnancy study.

As to this clone: At one end the junction does not follow the germline gene, possibly because of a read error. The rearrangement uses TRBV7-7 and TRBJ2-1; a possible D gene is TRBD2 (6 bases). Germline CDR1 and CDR2: SSHAT and FNYEAQ (reference sequence). The length of the CDR3 is 14 residues. The CDR3: CASSLGGPDNEQFF. CDR3 bases: TGTGCTAGCAGCTTAGGAGGGCCAGATAATGAGCAGTTCTTC.

To note about this clone: A read error may account for a junction end that differs from germline. The chain employs TRBV5-1 and TRBJ2-2, with 10 positions matching TRBD2. The CDR3 has 15 amino acids. Per the germline V gene, CDR1 is SGHRS and CDR2 is YFSETQ. The CDR3 spells CASSLTSGNAGELFF. CDR3 DNA sequence: TGCGCCAGCAGCCTAACTAGCGGGAACGCCGGGGAGCTGTTTTTT.

This clone came up once. V and J are TRBV27 and TRBJ2-7; D is possibly TRBD2 (6 bases). The V gene lost 5 bases and the J gene lost 6 bases, with 23 bases spanning the gap. This CDR3 is 16 amino acids long. CDR1 is MNHEY, CDR2 SMNVEV, per germline (reference sequence). CDR3 in amino acids: CASSPILLGGSTEQYF. The CDR3, as DNA: TGTGCCAGCAGTCCTATTCTACTTGGGGGGTCGACCGAGCAGTACTTC.

The sample holds one count of this clone. This chain links TRBV7-3 with TRBJ2-5; the D gene is possibly TRBD1 (6 bases). V dropped 5 bases and J dropped 4 bases, with 17 bases sitting between them. Looked up from germline, CDR1 is SGHTA and CDR2 is FQGTGA. The CDR3 is 15 amino acids. CDR3: CASSPSTGPLETQYF. CDR3 sequence (DNA): TGTGCCAGCAGCCCCTCGACAGGTCCATTAGAGACCCAGTACTTC.

The chain uses TRBV28 and TRBJ2-2; perhaps TRBD1 as D (5 bases). Germline V gene sequence: CDR1 MDHEN, CDR2 SYDVKM. V dropped 3 bases and J dropped 1 base, with 24 bases sitting between them. The CDR3 runs 20 residues. The CDR3 protein is CASSLIRQGSSMLNTGELFF. In nucleotides, the CDR3 is TGTGCCAGCAGTTTGATCAGGCAGGGATCGAGTATGTTGAACACCGGGGAGCTGTTTTTT.

The genes are TRBV25-1 and TRBJ2-2, with D tentatively TRBD2 (6 bases). Germline lookup yields CDR1 MGHDK and CDR2 SYGVNS. Trimming cost V 1 base and J 6 bases, with 6 bases left between them. The CDR3 contains 13 residues. The CDR3 loop is CASSEWGAGELFF. In DNA form, the CDR3 reads TGTGCCAGCAGTGAATGGGGGGCCGGGGAGCTGTTTTTT.

The CDR3 loop reads CASSFIRAGANVLTF. The CDR3 nucleotides read TGCGCCAGCAGCTTCATAAGAGCTGGGGCCAACGTCCTGACTTTC. The chain employs TRBV5-1 and TRBJ2-6, with D uncertain. Germline assignment: CDR1 SGHRS and CDR2 YFSETQ. CDR3 length: 15 residues. V lost 2 bases and J lost 2, with 8 bases in between. The complete variable domain, with remaining parts taken from reference TRBV5-1 and TRBJ2-6, reads KAGVTQTPRYLIKTRGQQVTLSCSPISGHRSVSWYQQTPGQGLQFLFEYFSETQRNKGNFPGRFSGRQFSNSRSEMNVSTLELGDSALYLCASSFIRAGANVLTFGAGSRLTVL.

This clone occurred a few times. The gene calls are TRBV29-1 and TRBJ1-1; possible D gene TRBD1, 6 bases. Germline CDR1 reads SQVTM; CDR2 reads ANQGSEA. The CDR3 totals 12 residues. V gave up 4 bases and J gave up 4 bases, with 10 bases separating them. In DNA form, the CDR3 reads TGCAGCGTTGTGAGAGGGGGCACTGAAGCTTTCTTT. The encoded protein is CSVVRGGTEAFF.

The V call is TRBV29-1, the J call TRBJ2-5; tentative D call: TRBD1 (6 bases). Trimming removed 4 bases at V and 4 bases at J, with 22 bases between. The CDR3 runs to 16 residues. Germline CDR1 SQVTM, CDR2 ANQGSEA. The CDR3 region has the DNA TGCAGCGTTGCTGGGACAACGGGCCGATTGGGAGAGACCCAGTACTTC. The encoded protein is CSVAGTTGRLGETQYF.

V is TRBV30 and J is TRBJ1-4; D is possibly TRBD1 (6 bases). CDR3 size: 14 residues. From germline, CDR1 is GTSNPN and CDR2 SVGIG (reference sequence). Trimming took off 3 bases at V and 5 bases at J, with 13 bases between the two ends. The CDR3, as DNA: TGTGCCTGGAGCTCCACGGACAGAAATGAAAAACTGTTTTTT. This gives the protein CAWSSTDRNEKLFF.

The chain is built from TRBV2 and TRBJ2-1; TRBD1 agrees at 8 bases. The junction had 4 bases not matched to a gene; V was cut back by 1 base and J by 2 bases. The CDR3 has 16 residues. CDR1 and CDR2 (germline): SNHLY, FYNNEI. DNA for the CDR3: TGTGCCAGCAGTGAAGAAGTGACAGGGGCCTACAATGAGCAGTTCTTC. It specifies CASSEEVTGAYNEQFF. Full variable domain (rest looked up from reference TRBV2 and TRBJ2-1): EPEVTQTPSHQVTQMGQEVILRCVPISNHLYFYWYRQILGQKVEFLVSFYNNEISEKSEIFDDQFSVERPDGSNFTLKIRSTKLEDSAMYFCASSEEVTGAYNEQFFGPGTRLTVL.

The chain combines TRBV6-1 with TRBJ2-1, with 8 bases aligning to TRBD1. Germline V gene sequence: CDR1 MNHNS, CDR2 SASEGT. The CDR3 is made up of 14 amino acids. V lost 8 bases to trimming and J lost 6 bases; unmatched junction nucleotides: 9. Here the CDR3 reads CASAGTGNPNEQFF. DNA for the CDR3: TGTGCCAGCGCCGGGACAGGTAACCCCAATGAGCAGTTCTTC.

This clone turned up a few times. This chain connects TRBV4-2 to TRBJ1-6; weak D call: TRBD1 (5 bases). CDR1 is LGHNA, CDR2 YNFKEQ, per germline. This CDR3 is 17 amino acids long. Trimming left V 5 bases short and J 4 bases short, with 18 bases between. The CDR3 loop is CASSENTGTAYNSPLHF. DNA for the CDR3: TGTGCCAGCAGCGAGAACACCGGGACTGCATATAATTCACCCCTCCACTTT.

The CDR3 coding sequence is TGTGCCAGCAGTGAAGGTGGGGGACAGGGGTATACCGGGGAGCTGTTTTTT. It yields the protein CASSEGGGQGYTGELFF. V and J are TRBV2 and TRBJ2-2; 10 bases fit TRBD1. From germline, CDR1 is SNHLY and CDR2 FYNNEI. With V trimmed by 1 base and J by 5 bases, 7 bases remained unmatched. There are 17 residues in the CDR3. Filled out from reference TRBV2 and TRBJ2-2, the complete variable domain reads EPEVTQTPSHQVTQMGQEVILRCVPISNHLYFYWYRQILGQKVEFLVSFYNNEISEKSEIFDDQFSVERPDGSNFTLKIRSTKLEDSAMYFCASSEGGGQGYTGELFFGEGSRLTVL.

The sample holds a few counts of this clone. V gene TRBV30 combines with J gene TRBJ1-1; D perhaps matches TRBD1 (5 bases). CDR3 size: 12 residues. Per germline, CDR1 GTSNPN and CDR2 SVGIG (reference sequence). V lost 5 bases and J lost 5, with 12 bases in between. The CDR3 loop reads CAWSDQGTEAFF. The CDR3 DNA sequence: TGTGCCTGGTCGGATCAGGGAACTGAAGCTTTCTTT.

The count of this clone is one. This rearrangement joins TRBV15 to TRBJ1-1; D is undetermined. Germline V gene lookup returns CDR1 LNHNV and CDR2 YYDKDF (reference sequence). V gave up 3 bases and J gave up 4 bases, with 15 bases separating them. This CDR3 region has 15 residues. CDR3 coding DNA: TGTGCCACCAGCAGCCCGGGGTTCTCGGTCACTGAAGCTTTCTTT. As protein: CATSSPGFSVTEAFF. Drawing the rest from reference TRBV15 and TRBJ1-1, the complete variable domain is DAMVIQNPRYQVTQFGKPVTLSCSQTLNHNVMYWYQQKSSQAPKLLFHYYDKDFNNEADTPDNFQSRRPNTSFCFLDIRSPGLGDTAMYLCATSSPGFSVTEAFFGQGTRLTVV.

The rearrangement joins TRBV5-4 to TRBJ2-5; 12 bases fit TRBD1. CDR3 size: 16 residues. V lost 4 bases to trimming and J lost 5 bases; unmatched junction nucleotides: 9. Germline lookup yields CDR1 SGHNT and CDR2 YYREEE (reference sequence). CDR3 region: CASSPSRDRGQETQYF. The CDR3, as DNA: TGTGCCAGCAGCCCCAGCCGGGACAGGGGGCAGGAGACCCAGTACTTC.

This chain links TRBV5-1 with TRBJ2-2, with unresolved D. Trimming removed 0 bases from V and 2 bases from J, with 8 bases in between. The CDR3 is made up of 15 amino acids. CDR1 and CDR2 (germline): SGHRS, YFSETQ. The CDR3 DNA reads as TGCGCCAGCAGCTTGGCCCCTGTTAACACCGGGGAGCTGTTTTTT. This gives the protein CASSLAPVNTGELFF.

The chain is built from TRBV6-1 and TRBJ1-1, with 8 bases that match TRBD1. The CDR3 spans 18 residues. CDR1 and CDR2 (germline): MNHNS, SASEGT. With 1 base clipped from V and 1 base from J, the junction kept 11 bases outside the gene matches. The DNA for the CDR3 is TGTGCCAGCAGTGAAGGGGGACAGGCCTCTTCATGGAACACTGAAGCTTTCTTT. Translated, it gives CASSEGGQASSWNTEAFF.

The chain employs TRBV27 and TRBJ2-3; TRBD2 aligns across 8 bases. Trimming took 5 bases from V and 1 from J; bases not matched to a gene: 5. The germline V gene has CDR1 MNHEY and CDR2 SMNVEV (reference sequence). CDR3 length equals 15 residues. CDR3 bases: TGTGCCAGCAGTCCTACTAGCGGACGCACAGATACGCAGTATTTT. Translation: CASSPTSGRTDTQYF.

The chain couples TRBV5-1 to TRBJ2-3; 10 positions agree with TRBD2. This CDR3 contains 15 residues. V was clipped by 2 bases and J by 0 bases; unmatched bases: 0. Germline V gives CDR1 SGHRS, CDR2 YFSETQ. DNA for the CDR3: TGCGCCAGCAGCTTACTAGCGGGAAGCACAGATACGCAGTATTTT. Amino acids: CASSLLAGSTDTQYF.

V usage is TRBV6-5 and J usage is TRBJ2-7, with TRBD2 identical over 11 bases. The length of the CDR3 is 15 residues. J was trimmed by 2 bases and V by 5 bases; bases with no gene match: 5. CDR1 is MNHEY and CDR2 is SVGAGI in the germline V gene. In nucleotides, the CDR3 is TGTGCCAGCAGTCCCTCGGGACTAGCGGCCTACGAGCAGTACTTC. Its protein is CASSPSGLAAYEQYF.

The chain joins TRBV7-6 to TRBJ2-3; 11 bases line up with TRBD2. The V segment lost 1 base and the J segment 2 bases; nucleotides outside the gene matches: 2. The germline gives CDR1 SGHVS, CDR2 FNYEAQ. The CDR3 is 16 residues long. CDR3 sequence (DNA): TGTGCCAGCAGCTTAGGGACTAGCGGGTCCACAGATACGCAGTATTTT. Protein sequence: CASSLGTSGSTDTQYF.

J is TRBJ1-5 and V is TRBV19; 7 bases match TRBD1. Germline V CDR1 and CDR2: LNHDA, SQIVND (reference sequence). The CDR3 is 13 residues long. Trimming took 6 bases from V and 7 from J; bases not matched to a gene: 6. The CDR3 is CASSQDRYQPQHF. CDR3 nucleotides: TGTGCCAGTAGCCAGGACAGGTACCAGCCCCAGCATTTT.

The J gene is TRBJ1-1, the V gene TRBV10-3; D possibly corresponds to TRBD1 (6 bases). The CDR3 runs 16 residues. V lost 4 bases and J lost 5, with 20 bases in between. Germline CDR1 is ENHRY and CDR2 is SYGVKD. CDR3 coding DNA: TGTGCCATCAGTGGGGGAGGGGGGGGAATGGTGACTGAAGCTTTCTTT. Translation: CAISGGGGGMVTEAFF.